Below are 20 T cell receptor beta chains sequenced from a single sample in a study of blood T cell repertoires in COVID-19. TCRdb keeps only in-frame clones here, not all; method: immunoSEQ multiplex PCR. Of about 79,000 clones in the sample, over 85% are singletons; the top ten hold 4.6%. The sequenced material came from peripheral blood. The receptors were gathered from a man aged 45-65 years with active COVID-19.

The table lists this clone with a count of one. The rearrangement joins TRBV19 to TRBJ1-2; D is undetermined. Deletions cut 8 bases from V and 4 bases from J, with 11 bases between. This CDR3 region has 12 residues. CDR1 LNHDA and CDR2 SQIVND come from the germline V gene (reference sequence). The CDR3 DNA sequence: TGTGCCAGTGGTACCAAACTCTATGGCTACACCTTC. This codes for CASGTKLYGYTF.

J is TRBJ2-2 and V is TRBV10-3; 11 bases match TRBD2. V lost 2 bases to trimming and J lost 1 base; unmatched junction nucleotides: 0. CDR1 and CDR2 from the germline V gene are ENHRY and SYGVKD. The CDR3 length is 16 residues. In nucleotides, the CDR3 is TGTGCCATCAGTGAGCTAGCGGGAGGGAACACCGGGGAGCTGTTTTTT. It encodes CAISELAGGNTGELFF.

This chain uses TRBV10-3 with TRBJ2-5, with 7 bases that match TRBD2. V was pared by 10 bases and J by 0 bases, with 2 bases of the junction left unmatched. There are 12 residues in the CDR3. Germline-derived CDR1 and CDR2 are ENHRY and SYGVKD. The CDR3 here is CATAGDQETQYF. For the CDR3, the DNA is TGTGCCACCGCGGGAGACCAAGAGACCCAGTACTTC.

The chain carries TRBV5-6 and TRBJ2-7; weak D call: TRBD1 (6 bases). Trimming cost V 7 bases and J 2 bases, with 19 bases left between them. CDR3 size: 15 residues. Germline assignment: CDR1 SGHDT and CDR2 YYEEEE. CDR3 protein: CASVPFRTAPYEQYF. CDR3 in DNA: TGTGCCAGCGTACCCTTCCGGACAGCACCCTACGAGCAGTACTTC.

V gene TRBV7-3 combines with J gene TRBJ2-1; D unclear. Trimming pared 0 bases from V and 0 bases from J, leaving 6 bases between. CDR1 is SGHTA and CDR2 is FQGTGA in the germline V gene. The CDR3 consists of 15 residues. CDR3 coding DNA: TGTGCCAGCAGCTTAACGGCTAGCTCCTACAATGAGCAGTTCTTC. It is translated as CASSLTASSYNEQFF.

This chain connects TRBV5-1 to TRBJ2-7; 8 positions agree with TRBD2. V gave up 2 bases and J gave up 6 bases; unmatched junction bases: 10. There are 15 residues in the CDR3. CDR1 SGHRS and CDR2 YFSETQ come from the germline V gene. This CDR3 reads CASSFRAGVSGEQYF. CDR3 nucleotides: TGCGCCAGCAGCTTCCGAGCGGGAGTATCCGGCGAGCAGTACTTC.

This rearrangement joins TRBV19 to TRBJ1-1; D remains unclear. The CDR3 consists of 15 residues. With 4 bases removed from V and 11 bases from J, the gap between germline ends came to 23 bases. Germline V CDR1 and CDR2: LNHDA, SQIVND (reference sequence). CDR3 DNA sequence: TGTGCCAGTAGTACCAGCGGAACCGGGTCAAAAGCTGCTTTCTTT. It codes for CASSTSGTGSKAAFF.

This clone was recorded once. The chain has TRBV13 and TRBJ2-1, with D possibly matching TRBD1 (5 bases). The germline CDR1 and CDR2 sequences are PRHDT and FYEKMQ (reference sequence). This CDR3 is built from 14 residues. V was shortened by 5 bases and J by 10 bases, with 18 bases between the two germline ends. CDR3 residues: CASSPILDRQEQFF. The CDR3 nucleotides are TGTGCCAGCAGCCCAATCCTAGACAGACAAGAGCAGTTCTTC. Filled out from reference TRBV13 and TRBJ2-1, the complete variable domain reads AAGVIQSPRHLIKEKRETATLKCYPIPRHDTVYWYQQGPGQDPQFLISFYEKMQSDKGSIPDRFSAQQFSDYHSELNMSSLELGDSALYFCASSPILDRQEQFFGPGTRLTVL.

J is TRBJ1-1 and V is TRBV18; 7 nucleotides match TRBD1. The J segment lost 5 bases and the V segment lost 3 bases, leaving 3 bases of the junction unmatched. This CDR3 has 13 residues. Germline loops: CDR1 KGHSH, CDR2 LQKENI. CDR3 residues: CASSPQGDTEAFF. For the CDR3, the DNA is TGTGCCAGCTCACCGCAGGGGGATACTGAAGCTTTCTTT.

The chain is built from TRBV10-3 and TRBJ2-1; the D gene is possibly TRBD1 (8 bases). Trimming stripped 6 bases from V and 6 bases from J, with 18 bases between. The CDR3 runs to 15 residues. CDR1 and CDR2 from the germline V gene are ENHRY and SYGVKD. CDR3 amino acids: CAISVTGGVFNEQFF. The DNA for the CDR3 is TGTGCCATCAGCGTCACAGGGGGGGTATTCAATGAGCAGTTCTTC.

The chain links TRBV3-1 (or the pseudogene TRBV3-2) to TRBJ2-1, with D possibly TRBD2 on 6 matching bases. Trimming shortened V by 3 bases and J by 12 bases, and 9 bases separated the two germline ends. CDR1 LGHDT and CDR2 YNNKEL come from the germline V gene (reference sequence). The CDR3 runs to 11 residues. The CDR3 coding sequence is TGTGCCAGCAGCCAGGGAGGAGGGCAGTTCTTC. Its protein is CASSQGGGQFF.

The rearrangement uses TRBV4-1 and TRBJ2-1; 8 bases match TRBD2. The V gene's germline CDR1 is MGHRA and CDR2 YSYEKL. The CDR3 is 14 amino acids. Trimming removed 11 bases from V and 5 bases from J; junction bases left unmatched: 11. The CDR3 sequence: CASDRGGQNNEQFF. The DNA of the CDR3 is TGCGCCTCCGACCGGGGGGGCCAAAACAATGAGCAGTTCTTC.

The V and J genes are TRBV5-1 and TRBJ1-4; 7 nucleotides line up with TRBD1. V gave up 5 bases and J gave up 8 bases; unmatched junction bases: 18. Germline V gives CDR1 SGHRS, CDR2 YFSETQ. The CDR3 totals 17 residues. CDR3: CASRSGTVGTGGEKLFF. The DNA for the CDR3 is TGCGCCAGCAGATCCGGGACAGTCGGTACCGGGGGCGAAAAACTGTTTTTT.

The CDR3 nucleotides are TGTGCCAGCAGCCCCGGACAGGGGGGGGTTTACGAGCAGTACTTC. The encoded protein is CASSPGQGGVYEQYF. The chain uses TRBV28 and TRBJ2-7; 10 nucleotides agree with TRBD1. Germline CDR1 is MDHEN and CDR2 is SYDVKM. CDR3 length equals 15 residues. V was clipped by 6 bases and J by 4 bases; unmatched bases: 9. Based on the CDR3 plus reference TRBV28 and TRBJ2-7, the full variable domain is DVKVTQSSRYLVKRTGEKVFLECVQDMDHENMFWYRQDPGLGLRLIYFSYDVKMKEKGDIPEGYSVSREKKERFSLILESASTNQTSMYLCASSPGQGGVYEQYFGPGTRLTVT.

V is TRBV18 and J is TRBJ1-3, with 8 positions matching TRBD1. J gave up 0 bases and V 6 bases, and 7 bases lay outside the gene matches. Germline CDR1 is KGHSH and CDR2 is LQKENI. The length of the CDR3 is 16 residues. CDR3 nucleotides: TGTGCCAGCTCCACAGGGGGAGTTGTCTCTGGAAACACCATATATTTT. Translated: CASSTGGVVSGNTIYF.

This clone was seen just once. V usage is TRBV15 and J usage is TRBJ1-2; TRBD1 matches 7 bases. With 8 bases clipped from V and 6 bases from J, the junction kept 9 bases outside the gene matches. Per the germline V gene, CDR1 is LNHNV and CDR2 is YYDKDF (reference sequence). This CDR3 spans 13 amino acids. CDR3 residues: CATSRGTEDGYTF. The DNA for the CDR3 is TGTGCCACCTCCAGGGGGACAGAGGATGGCTACACCTTC.

The chain joins TRBV9 to TRBJ2-5; 7 bases match TRBD2. The CDR3 runs 15 residues. From germline, CDR1 is SGDLS and CDR2 YYNGEE. Trimming took 0 bases from V and 4 from J; bases not matched to a gene: 6. As DNA, the CDR3 is TGTGCCAGCAGCGTAGCGGGGGGTCTTAGAGAGACCCAGTACTTC. Protein product: CASSVAGGLRETQYF.

The V and J genes are TRBV27 and TRBJ1-6; 10 nucleotides agree with TRBD1. Trimming removed 8 bases from V and 9 bases from J; junction bases left unmatched: 7. The germline gives CDR1 MNHEY, CDR2 SMNVEV (reference sequence). The CDR3 spans 14 residues. CDR3 residues: CASGDRGHVSPLHF. In DNA, the CDR3 is TGTGCCAGCGGAGACAGGGGGCACGTTTCACCCCTCCACTTT.

The chain combines TRBV6-6 with TRBJ1-5; 10 nucleotides align to TRBD1. V lost 0 bases to trimming and J lost 12 bases; unmatched junction nucleotides: 11. The CDR3 length is 16 residues. Germline assignment: CDR1 MNHNY and CDR2 SVGAGI (reference sequence). The CDR3 nucleotides read TGTGCCAGCAGTTACTCGAGACAGGGGGCCTCTTTAGACCAGCATTTT. The encoded protein is CASSYSRQGASLDQHF.

Here the CDR3 reads CASSRGGMNTEAFF. DNA for the CDR3: TGTGCCAGCAGCCGGGGAGGCATGAACACTGAAGCTTTCTTT. The V call is TRBV3-1 (or the pseudogene TRBV3-2), the J call TRBJ1-1; D is unclear. Germline lookup yields CDR1 LGHDT and CDR2 YNNKEL (reference sequence). The CDR3 is made up of 14 amino acids. V dropped 4 bases and J dropped 0 bases, with 9 bases sitting between them.